This T cell receptor beta chain was identified during a study of a mutant IDH1 vaccine in newly diagnosed glioma. In the study overall: Beginning 4-6 weeks after radiotherapy alone, or with temozolomide cycles, vaccination took place. Treated patients, roughly 62% male and roughly 40% female, averaged about 40 years of age. Every participant had undergone radiotherapy, temozolomide, or both before, and most underwent both.

Note on this clone: The target antigen is unknown.

Time point here: week 5, during vaccination. Vaccination comprised doses that each held 300 ug of mutant IDH1 20-mer peptide, plus topical imiquimod. Sequencing used immunoSEQ multiplex PCR; TCRdb keeps in-frame clones, though not all of them. There are about 40,000 clones in the sample; 80% to 95% occur only once, and around 3% lies in the top ten. Whole-study findings and limits: Altogether, about 95% of patients exhibited vaccine-induced immune responses.

The CDR3 spans 13 residues. Germline lookup yields CDR1 PRHDT and CDR2 FYEKMQ (reference sequence). The V and J ends lost 5 bases and 6 bases respectively, with 14 bases between them. Sequencing was performed on PBMCs, taken from a glioma patient whose treatment included an IDH1 peptide vaccine. The rearrangement uses TRBV13 and TRBJ2-7; TRBD2 is a possible D gene (5 bases). The TCR comes from a man aged 45-60 years with glioma. The CDR3, as DNA: TGTGCCAGCAGCCCCAGAGAGGGCTCCGAGCAGTACTTC. This sequence encodes CASSPREGSEQYF.